These T cell receptor beta chains were read from a single sample in a study of T cells in tumors after PD-1 blockade. This table comes from immunoSEQ multiplex PCR, and its TCRdb copy is limited to in-frame clones, with some not included. The sample has around 51,000 clones, about 84% seen once; the top ten hold about 4%. The sequencing used PBMCs, collected before anti-PD-1 treatment. The receptors come from a human donor with basal cell carcinoma. Each CDR3 is given with its conserved first and last residue. The D gene is left open where the match is weak. The listing skips clone size in some rows; elsewhere it reads once, few, many or a size class.

>once|TRBJ2-7|NA|TRBV5-1
CASSPGYEQYF
TGCGCCAGCAGCCCAGGCTACGAGCAGTACTTC
>NA|TRBJ1-6|TRBD1|TRBV5-5
CASRGTVGNDSPLHF
TGTGCCAGCAGGGGGACAGTAGGAAATGATTCACCCCTCCACTTT
>NA|TRBJ1-2|TRBD1|TRBV6-2/TRBV6-3
CASSSASPGTGLRYYGYTF
TGTGCCAGCAGCTCCGCATCCCCCGGGACAGGACTTAGGTACTATGGCTACACCTTC
>NA|TRBJ2-5|TRBD1|TRBV4-1
CASSQGWQGEYQETQYF
TGCGCCAGCAGCCAAGGGTGGCAGGGGGAGTACCAAGAGACCCAGTACTTC
>NA|TRBJ2-5|NA|TRBV10-2
CASNRLGQETQYF
TGCGCCAGCAACAGACTAGGACAAGAGACCCAGTACTTC
>NA|TRBJ2-3|TRBD2|TRBV3-1/TRBV3-2
CASSQTLAGGPDTQYF
TGTGCCAGCAGCCAAACACTAGCGGGGGGGCCAGATACGCAGTATTTT
>NA|TRBJ1-4|TRBD1|TRBV2
CASTLTGTGEKLFF
TGTGCCAGCACCTTGACAGGGACGGGTGAAAAACTGTTTTTT
>few|TRBJ1-3|NA|TRBV10-3
CAISENVSGNTIYF
TGTGCCATCAGTGAAAACGTCTCTGGAAACACCATATATTTT
>NA|TRBJ1-4|NA|TRBV6-5
CASSQQGREKLFF
TGTGCCAGCAGTCAGCAGGGCCGGGAAAAACTGTTTTTT
>NA|TRBJ2-2|TRBD1|TRBV19
CASSFDRGRGTGELFF
TGTGCCAGTAGTTTCGACAGGGGACGAGGGACCGGGGAGCTGTTTTTT
>NA|TRBJ2-3|NA|TRBV2
CASRTQVVSTDTQYF
TGTGCCAGCCGGACTCAAGTAGTTAGCACAGATACGCAGTATTTT
>few|TRBJ2-1|NA|TRBV14
CASSRQGPYNEQFF
TGTGCCAGCAGCCGTCAAGGGCCGTACAATGAGCAGTTCTTC
>NA|TRBJ1-1|NA|TRBV24-1
CATSDPSRRTDDTEAFF
TGTGCCACCAGTGATCCATCAAGGCGGACAGATGACACTGAAGCTTTCTTT
>NA|TRBJ2-7|NA|TRBV10-2
CASSESPDYEQYF
TGCGCCAGCAGTGAGTCCCCCGACTACGAGCAGTACTTC
>NA|TRBJ2-1|NA|TRBV12-1
CASRLHGPYNEQFF
TGTGCCAGCAGGCTCCACGGCCCCTACAATGAGCAGTTCTTC